This is a list of T cell receptor beta chains from one sample in a study of T cells after yellow fever vaccination. TCRdb reanalysed the 5' RACE reads using MiXCR and keeps one entry per CDR3 protein. Of fewer than 450,000 distinct CDR3 sequences listed, 11% are singletons. The sample here was PBMCs, taken on the day of the first yellow fever vaccination. The receptors here all came from a man in his late teens or twenties who received the YFV17D yellow fever vaccine. Each CDR3 is given with its conserved first and last residue. The D gene is left open where the match is weak. Clone size is stated in some rows and not others, as once, few, many or a class when expanded.

V: TRBV7-2
size: few
D: TRBD1
J: TRBJ2-2
CDR3: CASSLSGTANTGELFF
DNA: TGTGCCAGCAGCTTGTCCGGGACAGCGAACACCGGGGAGCTGTTTTTT

V: TRBV2
size: few
D: .
J: TRBJ1-2
CDR3: CASSYERDGYTF
DNA: TGTGCCAGCAGTTATGAACGGGATGGCTACACCTTC

V: TRBV15
size: .
D: .
J: TRBJ2-1
CDR3: CATSDQSYNEQFF
DNA: TGTGCCACCAGTGACCAGTCCTACAATGAGCAGTTCTTC

V: TRBV15
size: .
D: .
J: TRBJ1-5
CDR3: CATSREDQPQHF
DNA: TGTGCCACCAGCAGAGAAGACCAGCCCCAGCATTTT

V: TRBV6-1
size: few
D: .
J: TRBJ2-1
CDR3: CASSERLGRLAYNEQFF
DNA: TGTGCCAGCAGTGAAAGGCTAGGGCGGTTAGCCTACAATGAGCAGTTCTTC

V: TRBV4-3
size: .
D: TRBD2
J: TRBJ2-3
CDR3: CASSFQTSGGSTDTQYF
DNA: TGCGCCAGCAGCTTCCAAACTAGCGGGGGCAGCACAGATACGCAGTATTTT

V: TRBV29-1
size: few
D: .
J: TRBJ2-2
CDR3: CSVVRENTGELFF
DNA: TGCAGCGTTGTACGTGAGAACACCGGGGAGCTGTTTTTT

V: TRBV7-2
size: .
D: TRBD1
J: TRBJ2-2
CDR3: CASSKQGARGTGELFF
DNA: TGTGCCAGCAGCAAACAGGGGGCGCGGGGCACCGGGGAGCTGTTTTTT

V: TRBV4-1
size: .
D: .
J: TRBJ1-1
CDR3: CASSQGSTGMNTEAFF
DNA: TGCGCCAGCAGCCAAGGGAGTACAGGGATGAACACTGAAGCTTTCTTT

V: TRBV1
size: few
D: .
J: TRBJ2-5
CDR3: CTSTATQETQYF
DNA: TGCACCAGCACGGCAACCCAAGAGACCCAGTACTTC

V: TRBV6-5
size: few
D: TRBD1
J: TRBJ1-2
CDR3: CASSSGQGDYGYTF
DNA: TGTGCCAGCAGTTCCGGACAGGGGGACTATGGCTACACCTTC

V: TRBV5-1
size: .
D: .
J: TRBJ1-4
CDR3: CASSLEDSSEKLFF
DNA: TGCGCCAGCAGCCTAGAAGACAGTTCTGAAAAACTGTTTTTT

V: TRBV20-1
size: .
D: .
J: TRBJ2-3
CDR3: CSARGTVGDTQYF
DNA: TGCAGTGCTCGGGGGACAGTTGGAGATACGCAGTATTTT

V: TRBV7-2
size: .
D: TRBD2
J: TRBJ2-3
CDR3: CASSFGGGSTQYF
DNA: TGTGCCAGCAGCTTCGGGGGGGGGAGTACGCAGTATTTT

V: TRBV6-2/TRBV6-3
size: few
D: .
J: TRBJ1-1
CDR3: CASSWSDRTEAFF
DNA: TGTGCCAGCAGTTGGTCAGATCGGACTGAAGCTTTCTTT

V: TRBV5-1
size: few
D: TRBD1
J: TRBJ1-2
CDR3: CASSPRTGVNYGYTF
DNA: TGCGCCAGCAGCCCCCGGACAGGGGTGAACTATGGCTACACCTTC

V: TRBV2
size: .
D: .
J: TRBJ2-3
CDR3: CASSKHLLGTDTQYF
DNA: TGTGCCAGCAGTAAACATCTGCTGGGAACAGATACGCAGTATTTT

V: TRBV9
size: .
D: .
J: TRBJ1-4
CDR3: CASSVGGVNEKLFF
DNA: TGTGCCAGCAGCGTAGGAGGGGTTAATGAAAAACTGTTTTTT

V: TRBV7-6
size: .
D: .
J: TRBJ1-2
CDR3: CASSLTATYGYTF
DNA: TGTGCCAGCAGCTTGACAGCGACCTATGGCTACACCTTC

V: TRBV5-1
size: .
D: .
J: TRBJ1-1
CDR3: CASSLRGLNTEAFF
DNA: TGCGCCAGCAGCTTGAGAGGGTTGAACACTGAAGCTTTCTTT

V: TRBV19
size: few
D: TRBD1
J: TRBJ2-3
CDR3: CASANPGQGADTQYF
DNA: TGTGCCAGTGCGAACCCGGGACAGGGGGCGGATACGCAGTATTTT

V: TRBV4-1
size: .
D: .
J: TRBJ1-5
CDR3: CASSQFGAGVGSRSNQPQHF
DNA: TGCGCCAGCAGCCAATTCGGAGCAGGGGTGGGATCTCGTAGCAATCAGCCCCAGCATTTT

V: TRBV7-9
size: once
D: TRBD2
J: TRBJ2-5
CDR3: CASRWTSGSQETQYF
DNA: TGTGCCAGCAGATGGACTAGCGGGAGTCAAGAGACCCAGTACTTC

V: TRBV12-3/TRBV12-4
size: .
D: .
J: TRBJ1-5
CDR3: CASSVSGRNQPQHF
DNA: TGTGCCAGCAGCGTTTCAGGTCGCAATCAGCCCCAGCATTTT

V: TRBV4-3
size: .
D: .
J: TRBJ2-7
CDR3: CASSPETRTLSYEQYF
DNA: TGCGCCAGCAGCCCCGAGACTAGGACACTGAGCTACGAGCAGTACTTC

V: TRBV7-3
size: few
D: .
J: TRBJ2-3
CDR3: CASSPTILPSTDTQYF
DNA: TGTGCCAGCAGCCCGACGATCCTCCCTAGCACAGATACGCAGTATTTT

V: TRBV3-1
size: .
D: .
J: TRBJ2-1
CDR3: CASSHPHGLDEQFF
DNA: TGTGCCAGCAGCCACCCTCACGGGTTAGATGAGCAGTTCTTC

V: TRBV3-1
size: few
D: .
J: TRBJ2-5
CDR3: CASSQVTPETQYF
DNA: TGTGCCAGCAGCCAAGTTACTCCAGAGACCCAGTACTTC

V: TRBV6-5
size: few
D: .
J: TRBJ2-7
CDR3: CASSTTGSEQYF
DNA: TGTGCCAGCAGTACCACAGGGAGCGAGCAGTACTTC

V: TRBV7-8
size: .
D: TRBD2
J: TRBJ2-1
CDR3: CASSLGVPSGGQSYNEQFF
DNA: TGTGCCAGCAGCCTCGGGGTACCTAGCGGGGGGCAGTCCTACAATGAGCAGTTCTTC

V: TRBV11-1
size: few
D: .
J: TRBJ2-3
CDR3: CASSLPGSTDTQYF
DNA: TGTGCCAGCTCACTCCCCGGGTCCACAGATACGCAGTATTTT

V: TRBV20-1
size: many
D: TRBD1
J: TRBJ2-1
CDR3: CSARGGTGTYNEQFF
DNA: TGCAGTGCTAGGGGGGGGACAGGGACCTACAATGAGCAGTTCTTC

V: TRBV4-3
size: few
D: .
J: TRBJ2-4
CDR3: CASSQDRPGHRVVHIQYF
DNA: TGCGCCAGCAGCCAAGATAGACCGGGACATCGAGTAGTTCACATTCAGTACTTC

V: TRBV7-2
size: .
D: TRBD2
J: TRBJ2-5
CDR3: CASSTRTSGGRKTQYF
DNA: TGTGCCAGCAGCACACGGACTAGCGGGGGGAGGAAGACCCAGTACTTC

V: TRBV28
size: .
D: TRBD2
J: TRBJ2-5
CDR3: CASTPGLAGGDQETQYF
DNA: TGTGCCAGCACCCCGGGACTAGCGGGGGGCGACCAAGAGACCCAGTACTTC

V: TRBV11-3
size: few
D: .
J: TRBJ1-1
CDR3: CASSFDGPETEAFF
DNA: TGTGCCAGCAGCTTTGACGGACCCGAGACTGAAGCTTTCTTT

V: TRBV16
size: few
D: TRBD1
J: TRBJ1-5
CDR3: CASSRPTDRDTQPQHF
DNA: TGTGCCAGCAGCCGACCGACTGACAGGGATACTCAGCCCCAGCATTTT

V: TRBV20-1
size: many
D: TRBD1
J: TRBJ1-2
CDR3: CSATLETGDGYTF
DNA: TGCAGTGCTACGTTAGAGACAGGGGATGGCTACACCTTC

V: TRBV29-1
size: few
D: .
J: TRBJ2-1
CDR3: CSVEGQEQFF
DNA: TGCAGCGTTGAAGGACAAGAGCAGTTCTTC

V: TRBV7-9
size: .
D: TRBD1
J: TRBJ2-6
CDR3: CASSQTGAGANVLTF
DNA: TGTGCCAGCAGCCAAACAGGGGCTGGGGCCAACGTCCTGACTTTC

V: TRBV19
size: few
D: .
J: TRBJ2-5
CDR3: CASSSGIEETQYF
DNA: TGTGCCAGTAGTAGTGGGATCGAGGAGACCCAGTACTTC

V: TRBV9
size: few
D: TRBD1
J: TRBJ2-7
CDR3: CASSRQGQGFYEQYF
DNA: TGTGCCAGCAGCCGACAGGGACAGGGATTCTACGAGCAGTACTTC

V: TRBV6-1
size: many
D: .
J: TRBJ1-1
CDR3: CASSVWGNTEAFF
DNA: TGTGCCAGCAGTGTCTGGGGGAACACTGAAGCTTTCTTT

V: TRBV5-4
size: few
D: TRBD1
J: TRBJ2-7
CDR3: CASSIDRAHTYF
DNA: TGTGCCAGCAGCATCGACAGGGCTCATACTTATTTC

V: TRBV12-3/TRBV12-4
size: many
D: .
J: TRBJ2-7
CDR3: CASSPTLAYEQYF
DNA: TGTGCCAGCAGCCCAACACTAGCCTACGAGCAGTACTTC

V: TRBV18
size: .
D: TRBD1
J: TRBJ1-6
CDR3: CASSLWDRTNSPLHF
DNA: TGTGCCAGCTCCCTGTGGGACAGGACTAATTCACCCCTCCACTTT

V: TRBV5-1
size: .
D: TRBD1
J: TRBJ2-5
CDR3: CASSEEKGAETQYF
DNA: TGCGCCAGCAGCGAGGAGAAGGGGGCAGAGACCCAGTACTTC

V: TRBV10-3
size: .
D: TRBD1
J: TRBJ1-2
CDR3: CAIRGTGKDYGYTF
DNA: TGTGCCATCAGAGGGACAGGGAAGGACTATGGCTACACCTTC

V: TRBV7-3
size: .
D: .
J: TRBJ2-1
CDR3: CASSVTPRGIDNEQFF
DNA: TGTGCCAGCAGCGTCACCCCCCGGGGGATCGACAATGAGCAGTTCTTC

V: TRBV14
size: .
D: .
J: TRBJ1-2
CDR3: CASSPRDAGLNGYTF
DNA: TGTGCCAGCAGTCCGAGGGACGCGGGCTTGAATGGCTACACCTTC

V: TRBV18
size: few
D: .
J: TRBJ1-6
CDR3: CASSPSPGGSNSPLHF
DNA: TGTGCCAGCTCACCGTCGCCGGGGGGAAGCAATTCACCCCTCCACTTT

V: TRBV4-2
size: .
D: .
J: TRBJ1-2
CDR3: CASSQGRGGYGYTF
DNA: TGTGCCAGCAGCCAAGGGAGGGGGGGATATGGCTACACCTTC

V: TRBV11-2
size: many
D: .
J: TRBJ2-5
CDR3: CASRGYQETQYF
DNA: TGTGCCAGCCGGGGGTACCAAGAGACCCAGTACTTC

V: TRBV4-1
size: .
D: .
J: TRBJ2-2
CDR3: CASSQVGPGGELFF
DNA: TGCGCCAGCAGCCAAGTGGGGCCAGGCGGGGAGCTGTTTTTT

V: TRBV25-1
size: few
D: TRBD2
J: TRBJ2-5
CDR3: CASTRHGGSETQYF
DNA: TGTGCCAGCACTCGACACGGGGGGTCGGAGACCCAGTACTTC

V: TRBV28
size: .
D: TRBD1
J: TRBJ2-3
CDR3: CASTQGGRTDTQYF
DNA: TGTGCCAGCACACAGGGGGGTCGCACAGATACGCAGTATTTT

V: TRBV13
size: .
D: .
J: TRBJ2-7
CDR3: CASSLVIRDEQYF
DNA: TGTGCCAGCAGCTTAGTGATAAGGGACGAGCAGTACTTC

V: TRBV3-1
size: .
D: .
J: TRBJ2-2
CDR3: CAAARHPGTGELFF
DNA: TGTGCCGCGGCGAGGCACCCGGGGACCGGGGAGCTGTTTTTT

V: TRBV5-1
size: .
D: .
J: TRBJ2-2
CDR3: CASNSAPNTGELFF
DNA: TGCGCCAGCAACAGCGCACCGAACACCGGGGAGCTGTTTTTT